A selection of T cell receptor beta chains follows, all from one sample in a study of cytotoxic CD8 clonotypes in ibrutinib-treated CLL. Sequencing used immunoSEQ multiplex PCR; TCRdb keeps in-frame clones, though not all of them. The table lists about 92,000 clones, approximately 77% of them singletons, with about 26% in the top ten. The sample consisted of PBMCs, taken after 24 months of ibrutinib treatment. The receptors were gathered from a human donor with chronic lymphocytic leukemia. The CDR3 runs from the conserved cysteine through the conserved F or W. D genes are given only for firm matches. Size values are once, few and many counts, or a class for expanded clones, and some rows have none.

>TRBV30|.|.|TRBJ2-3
CAWSAGDTQYF
TGTGCCTGGAGTGCCGGAGATACGCAGTATTTT
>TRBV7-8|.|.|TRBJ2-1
CASSLEAGRYNEQFF
TGTGCCAGCAGCTTAGAGGCGGGTAGGTACAATGAGCAGTTCTTC
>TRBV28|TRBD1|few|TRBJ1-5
CASSNPRLGTGANQPQHF
TGTGCCAGCAGTAACCCCCGGTTGGGGACAGGGGCGAATCAGCCCCAGCATTTT
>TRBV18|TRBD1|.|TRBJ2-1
CASSPLEQGEQFF
TGTGCCAGCTCACCATTAGAACAGGGGGAGCAGTTCTTC
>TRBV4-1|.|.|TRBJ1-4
CASSQDKSTNEKLFF
TGCGCCAGCAGCCAAGATAAATCGACTAATGAAAAACTGTTTTTT
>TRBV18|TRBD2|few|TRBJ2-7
CASSHRGEGGSYEQYF
TGTGCCAGCTCCCACCGAGGGGAGGGCGGGTCCTACGAGCAGTACTTC
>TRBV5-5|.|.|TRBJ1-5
CASSLSRGVDQPQHF
TGTGCCAGCAGCCTCTCGAGAGGGGTCGATCAGCCCCAGCATTTT
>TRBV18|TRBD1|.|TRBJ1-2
CASSPGQGGNYGYTF
TGTGCCAGCTCGCCGGGACAGGGGGGTAACTATGGCTACACCTTC
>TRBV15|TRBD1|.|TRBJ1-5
CATSPGTGGRQPQHF
TGTGCCACCAGCCCCGGGACAGGGGGCCGTCAGCCCCAGCATTTT
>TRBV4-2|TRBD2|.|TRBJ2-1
CASSPRLAGSYNEQFF
TGTGCCAGCAGCCCACGACTAGCGGGATCCTACAATGAGCAGTTCTTC
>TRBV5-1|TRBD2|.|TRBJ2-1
CASSPASGRYNEQFF
TGCGCCAGCAGCCCCGCTAGCGGGCGGTACAATGAGCAGTTCTTC
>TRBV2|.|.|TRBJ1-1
CASSNNRQQNTEAFF
TGTGCCAGCAGTAATAATCGACAGCAAAACACTGAAGCTTTCTTT